The rows below give T cell receptor beta chains drawn from one sample of a study of cytomegalovirus exposure and HLA in healthy donors. Clones were read by immunoSEQ multiplex PCR, and TCRdb kept only the in-frame ones, dropping some. The sample shows tens of thousands of clones, 96% of them seen only once. The sequenced material came from PBMCs. The receptors come from a woman under 30 in good health and CMV-seronegative. The CDR3 runs from the conserved cysteine through the conserved F or W. A D gene is named only where the DNA matches it firmly. Clone size is not always given. Where it is, it says once, few, many or a class for expanded clones.

D gene	V gene	clone size	J gene	CDR3 DNA	CDR3 protein
NA	TRBV19	NA	TRBJ1-2	TGTGCCAGTAGTATAGTGGACACCAACTATGGCTACACCTTC	CASSIVDTNYGYTF
TRBD2	TRBV6-1	NA	TRBJ2-5	TGTGCCAGCAGCGAGGGACTAGCGGGAGGGGAGACCCAGTACTTC	CASSEGLAGGETQYF
NA	TRBV10-3	NA	TRBJ2-5	TGTGCCATCAGTGGGGGCGCGGAGACCCAGTACTTC	CAISGGAETQYF
NA	TRBV15	NA	TRBJ2-6	TGTGCCACCAGGGCAGGGGTGGGTGAGGCCAACGTCCTGACTTTC	CATRAGVGEANVLTF
NA	TRBV28	NA	TRBJ2-7	TGTGCCAGCAATGAATACAGGGATCCCTACGAGCAGTACTTC	CASNEYRDPYEQYF
TRBD1	TRBV4-3	NA	TRBJ1-6	TGCGCCAGCAGCCAAGGACCACCGGGACAGGGCTGGAATTCACCCCTCCACTTT	CASSQGPPGQGWNSPLHF
NA	TRBV7-2	NA	TRBJ2-3	TGTGCCAGCAGCTTAGGTTGGAGGCCCACCGGAGATACGCAGTATTTT	CASSLGWRPTGDTQYF
NA	TRBV11-1	NA	TRBJ2-7	TGTGCCAGCAGCCTAGACACGCCGGGGGAGCAGTACTTC	CASSLDTPGEQYF
TRBD1	TRBV10-1	NA	TRBJ1-2	TGCGCCAGCAGTGCCGGGACAGCGGGTGGCTACACCTTC	CASSAGTAGGYTF
TRBD2	TRBV5-1	NA	TRBJ2-7	TGCGCCAGCCCCCAGCCGGGAGGGAGAGTAAGGCGGGAGTTGGGCGAGCAGTACTTC	CASPQPGGRVRRELGEQYF
TRBD1	TRBV6-5	many	TRBJ2-7	TGTGCCAGCAGTTACGCGCCCGGACAGGGGGCGGGCGAGCAGTACTTC	CASSYAPGQGAGEQYF
TRBD1	TRBV6-5	NA	TRBJ1-2	TGTGCCAGCAGTTACCGACAGGGGAGCTATGGCTACACCTTC	CASSYRQGSYGYTF
TRBD2	TRBV19	NA	TRBJ2-1	TGTGCCAGTAGTGGGGTAGCGGGAGGGCCTGGGGGAGGGTACAATGAGCAGTTCTTC	CASSGVAGGPGGGYNEQFF
NA	TRBV7-3	NA	TRBJ2-2	TGTGCCAGCAGGGCAGGTGGGGAGCTGTTTTTT	CASRAGGELFF
TRBD2	TRBV4-2	NA	TRBJ2-7	TGTGCCAGCAGCCAACCCCCCACCGGGACTAGCGGGAGGGAGCAGTACTTC	CASSQPPTGTSGREQYF
NA	TRBV6-1	NA	TRBJ1-5	TGTGCCAGCAGTGGTCAGGGGCCCATGGGGCCCCAGCATTTT	CASSGQGPMGPQHF
NA	TRBV7-9	once	TRBJ1-2	TGTGCCAGCAGCGTACCCGCTACCGGGGGGCACGGTGGCTACACCTTC	CASSVPATGGHGGYTF
TRBD2	TRBV4-3	NA	TRBJ2-3	TGCGCCAGCAGCCAAGGCGGGGGGGCGGCAGATACGCAGTATTTT	CASSQGGGAADTQYF
NA	TRBV7-3	NA	TRBJ1-2	TGTGCCAGCAGCCCGGGAGGGGAGGACTATGGCTACACCTTC	CASSPGGEDYGYTF
NA	TRBV7-2	NA	TRBJ2-3	TGTGCCAGCAGCTCGGCCCCCGGGACAACGCAGTATTTT	CASSSAPGTTQYF
NA	TRBV21-1	NA	TRBJ2-3	TGTGCCAGCAGCAATAGGCAGCGGTCCACAGATACGCAGTATTTT	CASSNRQRSTDTQYF
NA	TRBV7-9	NA	TRBJ2-7	TGTGCCAGCAGCTTAGCCCGCGGCCTGCGCTCCTACGAGCAGTACTTC	CASSLARGLRSYEQYF
TRBD1	TRBV25-1	NA	TRBJ2-5	TGTGCCAGCGGCATTCGCCGGGACAGGCCTCAAGAGACCCAGTACTTC	CASGIRRDRPQETQYF
NA	TRBV2	once	TRBJ2-5	TGTGCCAGCAGTGAACGAGAGACCCAGTACTTC	CASSERETQYF
NA	TRBV18	NA	TRBJ2-1	TGTGCCAGCTCACCACGGGCGGGGAGTACCTACAATGAGCAGTTCTTC	CASSPRAGSTYNEQFF
TRBD1	TRBV28	NA	TRBJ2-1	TGTGCCAGCACTCCCAGGGGACAGGGGGGATATGAGCAGTTCTTC	CASTPRGQGGYEQFF
NA	TRBV30	NA	TRBJ1-3	TGTGCCTGGAGTCTTAAGCCCCCCTATGACAGGACTGGAAACACCATATATTTT	CAWSLKPPYDRTGNTIYF
TRBD2	TRBV30	NA	TRBJ2-3	TGTGCCTGGAGATTGTTGCCCGGGATAGCGGGGGGCAGGGGGGTAGATACGCAGTATTTT	CAWRLLPGIAGGRGVDTQYF
TRBD1	TRBV11-1	once	TRBJ2-5	TGTGCCAGCAGCTTAGGGGTGACAGGGGGCGCTCAAGAGACCCAGTACTTC	CASSLGVTGGAQETQYF
NA	TRBV7-2	NA	TRBJ2-3	TGTGCCAGCAGCTTAGCGGGCCGAGGGAAGGATACGCAGTATTTT	CASSLAGRGKDTQYF
TRBD2	TRBV4-1	NA	TRBJ2-3	TGCGCCAGCAGCCAGACTCTAGCGGGGGGGTCAGATACGCAGTATTTT	CASSQTLAGGSDTQYF
NA	TRBV28	NA	TRBJ2-3	TGTGCCAGCAGCCCCCGGGGTAGTCCTCTTATCACAGATACGCAGTATTTT	CASSPRGSPLITDTQYF
TRBD2	TRBV11-3	NA	TRBJ2-5	TGTGCCAGCAGCCCTCGTTCGGGGGGGACCCAGTACTTC	CASSPRSGGTQYF
NA	TRBV30	NA	TRBJ1-2	TGTGCCTGGCACCGGCAGGGCCCGAACTATGGCTACACCTTC	CAWHRQGPNYGYTF
TRBD1	TRBV25-1	NA	TRBJ1-2	TGTGCCAGCAGTGAATCCCAGGGGGCAGGGGGCTACACCTTC	CASSESQGAGGYTF
TRBD1	TRBV7-4	NA	TRBJ1-2	TGTGCCAGCAGCCCGGGGGGAGAGCGACGGACAGGGCTTAACTATGGCTACACCTTC	CASSPGGERRTGLNYGYTF
TRBD2	TRBV7-6	NA	TRBJ2-2	TGTGGCAGCAGCATGGGGACAGGGGGACTAGCGGGAACCCGGGAGCTGTTTTTT	CGSSMGTGGLAGTRELFF
NA	TRBV4-1	NA	TRBJ1-2	TGCGCCAGCAGCCAAATGGGGGCGGGCCAGTCTGGCTACACCTTC	CASSQMGAGQSGYTF
TRBD1	TRBV11-2	NA	TRBJ1-4	TGTGCCAGCCGGACAGGGCGCGCCGGGAATGAAAAACTGTTTTTT	CASRTGRAGNEKLFF
NA	TRBV18	NA	TRBJ2-7	TGTGCCAGCTCACGTTCCACAGGGGAGCAGTACTTC	CASSRSTGEQYF
TRBD1	TRBV6-5	NA	TRBJ1-2	TGTGCCAGCAGTTACTCGGGGACAGGGGCCCCCTATGGCTACACCTTC	CASSYSGTGAPYGYTF
TRBD2	TRBV19	NA	TRBJ2-1	TGTGCCAGTTCCACTTCACTAGCGGCTTCCTACAATGAGCAGTTCTTC	CASSTSLAASYNEQFF
TRBD1	TRBV28	NA	TRBJ2-5	TGTGCCAGCAGTTTCCCGGGGTCCAGGGACAGGGCAATGGCCCAGTACTTC	CASSFPGSRDRAMAQYF
NA	TRBV11-3	once	TRBJ2-7	TGTGCCAGCAGCTTAGGCCCGGGCGGGTCCTACGAGCAGTACTTC	CASSLGPGGSYEQYF
NA	TRBV9	once	TRBJ2-7	TGTGCCAGCAGCGCAGGACACATGAGCTACGAGCAGTACTTC	CASSAGHMSYEQYF
TRBD1	TRBV4-1	NA	TRBJ1-5	TGCGCCAGCAGCCAAGATTGGGGGACCGGGACAGAAAATCAGCCCCAGCATTTT	CASSQDWGTGTENQPQHF
TRBD1	TRBV4-2	NA	TRBJ1-4	TGTGCCAGCAGCCAAGACAGGGGGCAGGGGGACAAACTGTTTTTT	CASSQDRGQGDKLFF
NA	TRBV5-1	NA	TRBJ2-6	TGCGCCAGCAGCTTGGGGGGGCGGGCCAACGTCCTGACTTTC	CASSLGGRANVLTF
TRBD2	TRBV7-3	once	TRBJ2-5	TGTGCCAGCAGCCCCACCGGGACTAGCGGGAGAGTGGGGACCCAGTACTTC	CASSPTGTSGRVGTQYF
TRBD1	TRBV5-1	NA	TRBJ2-7	TGCGCCAGCAGCTCATCCGGGACAGGGGGCGAGCAGTACTTC	CASSSSGTGGEQYF
TRBD2	TRBV5-5	NA	TRBJ2-3	TGTGCCAGCAGCTGGGGGACTAGCGGCGATACGCAGTATTTT	CASSWGTSGDTQYF
NA	TRBV28	NA	TRBJ2-5	TGTGCCAGCAGTTGGACAGACCCGGAGACCCAGTACTTC	CASSWTDPETQYF
TRBD2	TRBV14	NA	TRBJ2-7	TGTGCCAGCAGCCGGGGACTAGCCTACGAGCAGTACTTC	CASSRGLAYEQYF
NA	TRBV28	once	TRBJ1-1	TGTGCCAGCAGCCCACAGGACCCTGAAGCTTTCTTT	CASSPQDPEAFF
NA	TRBV30	NA	TRBJ1-1	TGTGCCTGGAAAGGCAGGGGGAACACTGAAGCTTTCTTT	CAWKGRGNTEAFF